These T cell receptor beta chains were read from a single sample in a study of blood T cell repertoires in COVID-19. Produced via immunoSEQ multiplex PCR; TCRdb's table is partial and in-frame only. The sample shows roughly 170,000 clones, 70% to 85% of them seen only once. Sequenced sample: PBMCs or T cells enriched from blood (not recorded which). Source of these receptors: a woman between 45 and 65 years old who had recovered from COVID-19. Each CDR3 is given with its conserved first and last residue. The D gene is left open where the match is weak. The listing skips clone size in some rows; elsewhere it reads once, few, many or a size class.

d_call | j_call | clone_size | v_call | cdr3_nt | cdr3_aa
NA | TRBJ1-2 | NA | TRBV19 | TGTGCCAGTAGTCTCCAGGAAGTCTCGTATGGCTACACCTTC | CASSLQEVSYGYTF
NA | TRBJ1-1 | NA | TRBV28 | TGTGCCAGCAGTTTACTCCTGAGAAACACTGAAGCTTTCTTT | CASSLLLRNTEAFF
TRBD2 | TRBJ2-3 | few | TRBV2 | TGTGCCAGCCGCGGGACTAGCGGGAGGACAGATACGCAGTATTTT | CASRGTSGRTDTQYF
NA | TRBJ2-1 | NA | TRBV6-5 | TGTGCCAGCAGTCAATCTAGAGACCGGTACAATGAGCAGTTCTTC | CASSQSRDRYNEQFF
NA | TRBJ1-1 | NA | TRBV27 | TGTGCCAGCAGATCGAGAGCCACTGAAGCTTTCTTT | CASRSRATEAFF
NA | TRBJ1-4 | NA | TRBV11-1 | TGTGCCAGCAGGATTTGGGGGGATGAAAAACTGTTTTTT | CASRIWGDEKLFF
NA | TRBJ1-2 | NA | TRBV6-5 | TGTGCCAGCAGTTCAGACAGTAGGGATGGCTACACCTTC | CASSSDSRDGYTF
NA | TRBJ2-1 | NA | TRBV11-2 | TGTGCCTCGTGTAGGGGTCTAAGCTCCTACAATGAGCAGTTCTTC | CASCRGLSSYNEQFF
NA | TRBJ2-7 | NA | TRBV9 | TGTGCCAGCAGCGTAGCCCCACTCCCCACCTACGAGCAGTACTTC | CASSVAPLPTYEQYF
TRBD2 | TRBJ2-1 | NA | TRBV13 | TGTGCCAGCAGCCCTTACGGGACTAGCGAATACGGTGAGCAGTTCTTC | CASSPYGTSEYGEQFF
TRBD2 | TRBJ2-3 | NA | TRBV5-1 | TGCGCCAGCAGCCCGACTAGCGGGAGAGAGCATACGCAGTATTTT | CASSPTSGREHTQYF
TRBD2 | TRBJ2-1 | NA | TRBV4-2 | TGTGCCAGCAGCAAAGCCTCTAGCGGGAAGAACAATGAGCAGTTCTTC | CASSKASSGKNNEQFF
NA | TRBJ2-1 | NA | TRBV10-2 | TGCGCCAGCAGTGAGCCAGGGGTAGATGAGCAGTTCTTC | CASSEPGVDEQFF
NA | TRBJ2-5 | NA | TRBV4-3 | TGCGCCAGCAGCCAAGAAGTGGCAGGGTCGACCCCCGAAAAAGAGACCCAGTACTTC | CASSQEVAGSTPEKETQYF
TRBD1 | TRBJ1-2 | NA | TRBV28 | TGTGCCAGCAGATCGCCGACAGGGTCAGGGTATGGCTACACCTTC | CASRSPTGSGYGYTF
NA | TRBJ1-6 | few | TRBV28 | TGTGCCAGCAGTGTACCCCCGGGGATTAATTCACCCCTCCACTTT | CASSVPPGINSPLHF
TRBD2 | TRBJ2-7 | NA | TRBV6-2/TRBV6-3 | TGTGCCAGCAGCACCTCTAGCGGAATCTCCTACGAGCAGTACTTC | CASSTSSGISYEQYF
NA | TRBJ1-2 | NA | TRBV19 | TGTGCCAGTAGTACCCGGTCGGTCTATGGCTACACCTTC | CASSTRSVYGYTF
TRBD1 | TRBJ1-6 | NA | TRBV19 | TGTGCCAGTCGGACAGGGGGCGAGTATAATTCACCCCTCCACTTT | CASRTGGEYNSPLHF
TRBD2 | TRBJ2-7 | NA | TRBV4-2 | TGTGCCAGCAGCCCCGTGGCTAGCGGGAGGTACGAGCAGTACTTC | CASSPVASGRYEQYF